The entry below describes one TCR beta chain. Here immunoSEQ multiplex PCR was the method, and the copy in TCRdb shows in-frame clones only, minus some. The sample lists around 92,000 clones; approximately 90% were seen once. Germline V gives CDR1 SGDLS, CDR2 YYNGEE. This CDR3 has 15 amino acids. V was clipped by 3 bases and J by 3 bases; unmatched bases: 3. The sample originates from a study of T cell responses to AZD1222 COVID-19 vaccine. Sequenced here: peripheral blood, sampled on day 0 of AZD1222 vaccination. The TCR sequence derives from an adult in good health. The chain has TRBV9 and TRBJ1-2; 12 nucleotides agree with TRBD1. CDR3 in amino acids: CASSGRDRGHYGYTF. CDR3 sequence (DNA): TGTGCCAGCAGCGGTCGGGACAGGGGGCACTATGGCTACACCTTC.